The T cell receptor (beta chain) described here comes from a study of blood T cell repertoires in COVID-19. Study-level information: The samples span acute and convalescent COVID-19 from the United States, Italy and Spain. T cells, B-cell-depleted T cells, or PBMCs provided the cDNA or gDNA that served as material.

The CDR3 totals 16 residues. Trimming took 0 bases from V and 5 from J, leaving 16 bases between them. Per the germline V gene, CDR1 is LGHNT and CDR2 is FRNRAP. Original analysis: From reference gene primer amplification, estimates of nucleated cell counts were derived. Data came from immunoSEQ multiplex PCR; TCRdb stores just in-frame clones and leaves some out. From that table come the V and J calls and clone size; the DNA was used to work out D and trimming. This sample has 90,000 to 100,000 clones, with approximately 86% found just once. Sequenced material: peripheral blood. The rearrangement joins TRBV12-5 to TRBJ2-5; TRBD2 might be the D (5 bases). The receptor was isolated from an elderly man with acute or convalescent COVID-19. CDR3 bases: TGTGCTAGTGGTTTGGTACTAGGTCGCAGAGTGGAGACCCAGTACTTC. Its translation: CASGLVLGRRVETQYF.